The rows below give T cell receptor beta chains drawn from one sample of a study of shared T cell receptors in the human thymus. Repertoires were generated with immunoSEQ multiplex PCR, while TCRdb's copy carries only in-frame clones and drops some. Of hundreds of thousands of clones in the sample, around 89% were seen once. These data were also reused for a study on human thymus T cells.

The sequenced sample was thymocytes. The receptors originated from a boy younger than two with a congenital heart defect. The CDR3 runs from the conserved cysteine through the conserved F or W. A D gene is named only where the DNA matches it firmly. Size is stated for part of the rows, as once, few or many counts, or as a class when the clone is expanded.

clone_size j_call d_call v_call cdr3_nt cdr3_aa
- TRBJ2-3 - TRBV2 TGTGCCAGCAGGGGATATAGGGGTAGCACAGATACGCAGTATTTT CASRGYRGSTDTQYF
- TRBJ2-1 TRBD1 TRBV29-1 TGCAGCGTTGACGGACAGGGGCTTGACAATGAGCAGTTCTTC CSVDGQGLDNEQFF
- TRBJ2-1 TRBD1 TRBV4-3 TGCGCCAGCAGCCAAGTAAAGATCCAGGGGACAGATGAGCAGTTCTTC CASSQVKIQGTDEQFF
- TRBJ1-1 TRBD1 TRBV2 TGTGCCAGCAGTGGGGGGAGACAGGGGCCCTCCCTTGAAGCTTTCTTT CASSGGRQGPSLEAFF
- TRBJ2-3 TRBD1 TRBV4-3 TGCGCCAGCAGCCAAGGTCGGTGGGGGCAAGACAGGGACGAGGATACGCAGTATTTT CASSQGRWGQDRDEDTQYF
- TRBJ1-2 - TRBV4-1 TGCGCCACCAGTCTCGGGACACCACAACCCTATGGCTACACCTTC CATSLGTPQPYGYTF
- TRBJ2-7 TRBD1 TRBV29-1 TGCAGCGTTGAAGAACTGAGGGGACAGGGGGCCCACGAGCAGTACTTC CSVEELRGQGAHEQYF
- TRBJ2-7 - TRBV27 TGTGCCAGCAGTTCCCTAGGCAGGGGATCCCACGAGCAGTACTTC CASSSLGRGSHEQYF
- TRBJ2-1 - TRBV10-3 TGTGCCATCAGTGGCGCTTTGAGTATCTCCTACAATGAGCAGTTCTTC CAISGALSISYNEQFF
- TRBJ2-1 TRBD2 TRBV5-1 TGCGCCAGCAGCTTGAGCATGACTAGCGCCCAAGGGGGCAATGAGCAGTTCTTC CASSLSMTSAQGGNEQFF
- TRBJ2-2 - TRBV6-1 TGTGCCAGCAGTGCGATCCTTGGGAGAAGGTCCGGGGAGCTGTTTTTT CASSAILGRRSGELFF
few TRBJ2-6 - TRBV2 TGTGCCAGCAGCGCACCCCCCAGGCGGGCCAACGTCCTGACTTTC CASSAPPRRANVLTF
once TRBJ2-3 TRBD2 TRBV28 TGTGCCAGCAGTCATAGCGGGAGGGGCACAGATACGCAGTATTTT CASSHSGRGTDTQYF
- TRBJ2-3 TRBD2 TRBV11-3 TGTGCCAGCAGCTTTAGCGGGACTAGCACAGATACGCAGTATTTT CASSFSGTSTDTQYF
- TRBJ2-1 - TRBV5-1 TGCGCCAGCAGCTTGGCTCTGGGGCCCTTTCCCTACAATGAGCAGTTCTTC CASSLALGPFPYNEQFF
- TRBJ1-2 TRBD1 TRBV27 TGTGCCAGCAGTCCCCAGGGGGATGGCTACACCTTC CASSPQGDGYTF
once TRBJ2-1 TRBD2 TRBV5-1 TGCGCCAGCAGCTTGGACACTAGCGGGAGTCAGGTGGGTGAGCAGTTCTTC CASSLDTSGSQVGEQFF
- TRBJ2-5 - TRBV11-3 TGTGCCAGCAGCTTAAGGGGGAGACGAGACGAGACCCAGTACTTC CASSLRGRRDETQYF
- TRBJ2-2 - TRBV14 TGTGCCAGCAGCCCTCGGCAGGGACTTCACACCGGGGAGCTGTTTTTT CASSPRQGLHTGELFF
- TRBJ2-7 - TRBV28 TGTGCCAGCAGTCCGTTGGGTGGGAGCCACGAGCAGTACTTC CASSPLGGSHEQYF
- TRBJ1-5 TRBD1 TRBV19 TGTGCCAGTACCCAAACAGGGGGAAATCAGCCCCAGCATTTT CASTQTGGNQPQHF
- TRBJ2-1 TRBD1 TRBV5-4 TGTGCCAGCACCCCTGGGACAGGGAGTAGCAATGAGCAGTTCTTC CASTPGTGSSNEQFF
- TRBJ2-1 - TRBV28 TGTGCCAGCAGTTTGAAGCGGCCCAATGAGCAGTTCTTC CASSLKRPNEQFF
- TRBJ2-1 - TRBV19 TGTGCCAGTAGCCGGTGGTATACAGGGATTTGGAGTCCGACAAATGAGCAGTTCTTC CASSRWYTGIWSPTNEQFF
- TRBJ2-7 - TRBV6-4 TGTGCCAGCAGTGTAGGGACTTTATGGTACTACGAGCAGTACTTC CASSVGTLWYYEQYF
- TRBJ1-1 - TRBV6-5 TGTGCCAGCAGTTACAAGGCAGGAGGGCTTATAGGAGCTTTCTTT CASSYKAGGLIGAFF
- TRBJ1-2 TRBD1 TRBV5-6 TGTGCCAGCAGCTTGGGACAGGGGGCTCGGTATGGCTACACCTTC CASSLGQGARYGYTF
- TRBJ2-1 - TRBV20-1 TGCAGTGCCCGCCAGGTGGGTGAGCAGTTCTTC CSARQVGEQFF
once TRBJ2-2 TRBD2 TRBV27 TGTGCCAGCAGTTTATCTCGGCGGCCTAGCGGGGCAAACACCGGGGAGCTGTTTTTT CASSLSRRPSGANTGELFF
- TRBJ2-1 TRBD2 TRBV9 TGTGCCAGCAGCCCCAGGGCGGGAGTAACCTACAATGAGCAGTTCTTC CASSPRAGVTYNEQFF
- TRBJ1-2 - TRBV5-5 TGTGCCAGCAGCTCATATAGCCTTAACTATGGCTACACCTTC CASSSYSLNYGYTF
- TRBJ2-3 TRBD1 TRBV29-1 TGCAGCGTTGTGAGACAGGGAAGGGCAGATACGCAGTATTTT CSVVRQGRADTQYF
- TRBJ2-7 - TRBV15 TGTGCCACCAGCAGAGATCGGTGGCAGGGGCTCTACGAGCAGTACTTC CATSRDRWQGLYEQYF
- TRBJ2-5 TRBD2 TRBV11-2 TGTGCCAGCAGCGGGGGGCCCACTAGCGGGAGGGAAGAGACCCAGTACTTC CASSGGPTSGREETQYF
- TRBJ1-5 TRBD1 TRBV27 TGTGCCAGCAGTTCAGGACAGGGGGGTCAGCCCCAGCATTTT CASSSGQGGQPQHF
- TRBJ2-7 TRBD2 TRBV25-1 TGTGCCAGCAGTGCTTGCAGGGAGGGTCTTTGTATCTACGAGCAGTACTTC CASSACREGLCIYEQYF
- TRBJ2-3 - TRBV4-1 TGCGCCAGCAGCCATCTAGCCCGAGCGGAGACCACAGATACGCAGTATTTT CASSHLARAETTDTQYF
- TRBJ2-5 TRBD1 TRBV29-1 TGCAGCGTTGAAGGGCCGGGACAGGGGGAGACCCAGTACTTC CSVEGPGQGETQYF
- TRBJ2-5 TRBD2 TRBV5-4 TGTGCCAGCAGCACTAGCGGGACTCAAGAGACCCAGTACTTC CASSTSGTQETQYF
- TRBJ2-5 TRBD2 TRBV6-6 TGTGCCAGCAGGACCAGCGGGAGAGGGCAAGAGACCCAGTACTTC CASRTSGRGQETQYF
few TRBJ2-7 - TRBV4-2 TGTGCCAGCAGACAGTCGTACCCGTCCTACGAGCAGTACTTC CASRQSYPSYEQYF
- TRBJ2-7 TRBD2 TRBV5-4 TGTGCCAGCAGCTGGACTAGCGGAAGTGATTTCCCAACTTACGAGCAGTACTTC CASSWTSGSDFPTYEQYF
- TRBJ2-7 - TRBV10-3 TGTGCCATTAAACAGGGTGGAACCTACGAGCAGTACTTC CAIKQGGTYEQYF
- TRBJ2-7 - TRBV7-2 TGTGCCAGAAAGGGGGTATTGTACTCCTACGAGCAGTACTTC CARKGVLYSYEQYF
once TRBJ2-3 - TRBV19 TGTGCCAGTAGAAGTATCGCCCTAGGGGGCACAGATACGCAGTATTTT CASRSIALGGTDTQYF
once TRBJ2-1 TRBD2 TRBV4-3 TGCGCCAGCAGCCAAGATATACGGACTAGCAGACACAATGAGCAGTTCTTC CASSQDIRTSRHNEQFF
- TRBJ2-5 TRBD2 TRBV11-2 TGTGCCAGCAGCTTAGCATTAGGACTAGCGGGATGGGAGGAGACCCAGTACTTC CASSLALGLAGWEETQYF
- TRBJ2-3 TRBD2 TRBV30 TGTGCCTGGTTCCCCCGGGGGGCGACTAGCGGGAGGGGACATACGCAGTATTTT CAWFPRGATSGRGHTQYF
- TRBJ2-7 TRBD1 TRBV2 TGTGCCAGCAATCGGGACAGAGGCTACGAGCAGTACTTC CASNRDRGYEQYF
- TRBJ1-1 - TRBV28 TGTGGTACCGGGAGAGGTGAAGCTTTCTTT CGTGRGEAFF